These 11 T cell receptor beta chains came from one sample sequenced in a study of sequential checkpoint blockade in melanoma. The treatment is: randomized to nivolumab then ipilimumab (arm A) or the reverse (arm B). The repertoire was sequenced with immunoSEQ multiplex PCR; TCRdb's copy has only in-frame clones and lacks some. Among a few thousand clones listed, more than 25% were seen once. Material: tumor tissue (inferred from file names), obtained from a patient given nivolumab and ipilimumab in sequence. These TCRs come from a human donor with melanoma.

This clone was seen ten or more times. The rearrangement joins TRBV9 to TRBJ2-7; D is uncertain. Germline CDR1 is SGDLS and CDR2 is YYNGEE. The CDR3 is 15 residues long. V gave up 0 bases and J gave up 0 bases, with 10 bases separating them. For the CDR3, the DNA is TGTGCCAGCAGCGTAGAAGGAACAGCCTCCTACGAGCAGTACTTC. Translation gives CASSVEGTASYEQYF.

The chain combines TRBV23-1 with TRBJ2-7, with D uncertain. TRBV23-1 falls under the ORF class, with uncertain function. The CDR3 spans 13 residues. Trimming cost V 6 bases and J 2 bases, with 11 bases left between them. The CDR3: CASSQDMTYEQYF. The CDR3 DNA reads TGCGCCAGCAGCCAAGATATGACCTACGAGCAGTACTTC.

This chain connects TRBV15 to TRBJ1-3; no clear D gene. Trimming took off 1 base at V and 0 bases at J, with 4 bases between the two ends. The length of the CDR3 is 14 residues. Germline lookup yields CDR1 LNHNV and CDR2 YYDKDF (reference sequence). The DNA of the CDR3 is TGTGCCACCAGCAGAGCCGCCTCTGGAAACACCATATATTTT. Translation gives CATSRAASGNTIYF.

The gene calls are TRBV6-8 and TRBJ1-1; 7 bases are a match to TRBD1. The germline V gene has CDR1 MNHGY and CDR2 SAAAGT. V gave up 6 bases and J gave up 6 bases; unmatched junction bases: 10. There are 14 residues in the CDR3. The DNA for the CDR3 is TGTGCCAGCAGCCCCAGGGGGGTCGGCTCTGAAGCTTTCTTT. Protein sequence: CASSPRGVGSEAFF.

This clone showed up many times. This chain links TRBV11-3 with TRBJ2-4; 13 positions match TRBD2. There are 20 residues in the CDR3. V lost 5 bases, J lost 0 bases, and 13 bases stayed unmatched. CDR1 is SGHNT, CDR2 YENEEA, per germline. The CDR3 loop is CASSPRTSGSMGLAKNIQYF. The DNA of the CDR3 is TGTGCCAGCAGCCCTCGGACTAGCGGGAGTATGGGATTAGCCAAAAACATTCAGTACTTC.

In this sample, this clone is medium-sized. The chain couples TRBV6-8 to TRBJ1-5; tentative D call: TRBD1 (5 bases). This CDR3 region has 13 residues. The germline V gene encodes CDR1 MNHGY and CDR2 SAAAGT. V lost 5 bases and J 1 base, leaving 6 bases between the germline ends. The CDR3 reads CASSEGSNQPQHF. Here the CDR3 DNA reads TGTGCCAGCAGTGAGGGGAGCAATCAGCCCCAGCATTTT.

This clone has at least ten counts. This rearrangement joins TRBV6-8 to TRBJ1-2, with 8 bases lining up with TRBD1. From germline, CDR1 is MNHGY and CDR2 SAAAGT. V gave up 5 bases and J gave up 4 bases; unmatched junction bases: 6. The CDR3 has 14 residues. In DNA, the CDR3 is TGTGCCAGCAGTCCCCACAGGGGGAGCTATGGCTACACCTTC. It translates to CASSPHRGSYGYTF.

This clone was detected only a few times. A read error may produce the germline difference seen at one junction end. The CDR3 loop is CASSVALGASPYNEQFF. The DNA for the CDR3 is TGTGCCAGCAGCGTAGCACTGGGGGCTTCGCCCTACAATGAGCAGTTCTTC. This sequence joins TRBV7-4 and TRBJ2-1; perhaps TRBD1 as D (6 bases). Germline-derived CDR1 and CDR2 are SGHVT and SQSDAQ. The CDR3 loop spans 17 amino acids. The variable domain in full, with the rest retrieved from reference TRBV7-4 and TRBJ2-1, is GAGVSQSPRYKVAKRGRDVALRCDSISGHVTLYWYRQTLGQGSEVLTYSQSDAQRDKSGRPSGRFSAERPERSVSTLKIQRTEQGDSAVYLCASSVALGASPYNEQFFGPGTRLTVL.

The chain carries TRBV29-1 and TRBJ2-3; D call uncertain. Germline lookup yields CDR1 SQVTM and CDR2 ANQGSEA. Trimming left V 4 bases short and J 4 bases short, with 9 bases between. The CDR3 is made up of 12 amino acids. CDR3 sequence: CSVGDGSDTQYF. CDR3 nucleotide sequence: TGCAGCGTTGGAGATGGGTCAGATACGCAGTATTTT.

In DNA form, the CDR3 reads TGTGCCAGCTCACTAATGGAGGCGGGAGAGCAGTACTTC. Translated, it gives CASSLMEAGEQYF. The chain combines TRBV18 with TRBJ2-7; D may be TRBD2 (6 bases). CDR3 length: 13 residues. The V gene's germline CDR1 is KGHSH and CDR2 LQKENI. The V gene lost 4 bases and the J gene lost 7 bases, with 14 bases spanning the gap.

This clone was detected a few times. The chain uses TRBV12-5 and TRBJ1-2, with 10 nucleotides matching TRBD1. Germline V gene data show CDR1 as LGHNT and CDR2 as FRNRAP. The CDR3 loop spans 14 amino acids. CDR3 amino acids: CASTLDRGLSGYTF. As DNA, the CDR3 is TGTGCCAGCACCCTAGACAGGGGGCTGTCTGGCTACACCTTC.